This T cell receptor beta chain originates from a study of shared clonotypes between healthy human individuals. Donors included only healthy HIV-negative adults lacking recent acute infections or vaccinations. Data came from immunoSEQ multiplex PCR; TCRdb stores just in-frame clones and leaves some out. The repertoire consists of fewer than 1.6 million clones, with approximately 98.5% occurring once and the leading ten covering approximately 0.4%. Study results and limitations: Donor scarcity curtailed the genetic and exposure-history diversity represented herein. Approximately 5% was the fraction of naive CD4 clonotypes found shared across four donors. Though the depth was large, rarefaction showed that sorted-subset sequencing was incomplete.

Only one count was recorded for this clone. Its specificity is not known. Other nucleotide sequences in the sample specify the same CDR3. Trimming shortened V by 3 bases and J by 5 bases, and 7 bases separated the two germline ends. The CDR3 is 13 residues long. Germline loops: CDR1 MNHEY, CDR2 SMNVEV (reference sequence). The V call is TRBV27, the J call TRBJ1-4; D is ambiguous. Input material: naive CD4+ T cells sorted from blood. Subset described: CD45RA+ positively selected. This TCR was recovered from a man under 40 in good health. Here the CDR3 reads CASSLWGNEKLFF. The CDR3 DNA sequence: TGTGCCAGCAGTTTGTGGGGAAATGAAAAACTGTTTTTT.